These T cell receptor beta chains were read from a single sample in a study of OX40 agonist ivuxolimab in advanced cancers. Clones were sequenced by immunoSEQ multiplex PCR, and TCRdb holds only the in-frame ones, with some missing. The data show about 86,000 clones, under 95% seen once. Source: CD4+ or CD8+ T cells sorted from blood, taken in a trial of the OX40 agonist ivuxolimab. The receptors were sampled from an adult with an advanced solid tumor such as melanoma, head and neck, liver or kidney cancer. CDR3s include the opening cysteine and the closing phenylalanine or tryptophan.

v_call | cdr3_aa
TRBV6-6 | CASSYGQGGNTIYF
TRBV18 | CASSPDPNEPQHF
TRBV9 | CASDAETGGPSEQFF
TRBV10-2 | CASSEGSGSTYEQYF
TRBV11-2 | CASSESGTSGRGAEQFF
TRBV11-1 | CASRHRGEYTDTQYF
TRBV28 | CASTPGQGSSDTQYF
TRBV7-3 | CASSQTSGRGNEQFF
TRBV28 | CASSVAGGHTDTQYF
TRBV28 | CASSLGQGAVTGELFF
TRBV9 | CASSASGTDSNEQYF
TRBV14 | CASSQVYRGVQETQYF
TRBV6-6 | CASSYSPTGGTEAFF
TRBV25-1 | CASLDSLGAHEAFF
TRBV4-1 | CASSQEVPTGVGQPQHF
TRBV10-3 | CAISDSIQGYTGELFF
TRBV7-9 | CASSLGGTGPYGYTF
TRBV30 | CAWRPGGRVKHEQYF
TRBV27 | CASSSISRPGELFF
TRBV20-1 | CSAGTSHEQFF